Each of the 10 T cell receptor beta chains below was sequenced from the same sample in a study of blood T cell repertoires in COVID-19. Sequencing used immunoSEQ multiplex PCR; TCRdb keeps in-frame clones, though not all of them. Of 250,000 to 400,000 clones in the sample, about nine tenths were seen once. Sequencing used PBMCs or T cells enriched from blood (not recorded which). The receptors were gathered from a man in his sixties who had recovered from COVID-19.

The genes are TRBV19 and TRBJ1-4; tentative D call: TRBD1 (5 bases). Per the germline V gene, CDR1 is LNHDA and CDR2 is SQIVND (reference sequence). The CDR3 covers 15 residues. Trimming took off 7 bases at V and 3 bases at J, with 15 bases between the two ends. The CDR3 DNA reads as TGTGCCAGTAACCCGGTAACAGGAGCTAATGAAAAACTGTTTTTT. Translating gives CASNPVTGANEKLFF.

V gene TRBV11-2 combines with J gene TRBJ1-6, with 9 bases fitting TRBD1. CDR1 and CDR2 from the germline V gene are SGHAT and FQNNGV. Germline trimming cut 5 bases from V and 8 bases from J; bases unmatched to any gene: 10. The CDR3 runs 16 residues. In DNA form, the CDR3 reads TGTGCCAGCAGCCCGCGGCCGGGACAGGGTTATTCACCCCTCCACTTT. It specifies CASSPRPGQGYSPLHF.

The CDR3 DNA is TGTGCCAGCAGCCCTAAGCCCCGCGTTAACCAAGAGACCCAGTACTTC. This translates into CASSPKPRVNQETQYF. The chain couples TRBV4-2 to TRBJ2-5; D remains ambiguous. Germline loops: CDR1 LGHNA, CDR2 YNFKEQ. V lost 4 bases to trimming and J lost 0 bases, with 15 bases between them. CDR3 size: 16 residues.

A single count supports this clone. DNA of the CDR3: TGCGCCAGCAGCCATAGCGGGAGTATGACCTACGAGCAGTACTTC. Translation: CASSHSGSMTYEQYF. J is TRBJ2-7 and V is TRBV5-1; TRBD2 matches at 9 bases. The CDR3 spans 15 residues. V was pared by 4 bases and J by 2 bases, with 7 bases of the junction left unmatched. Germline V gives CDR1 SGHRS, CDR2 YFSETQ.

This clone showed up just once. The chain couples TRBV4-1 to TRBJ2-7; tentatively, D is TRBD1 (6 bases). The V gene lost 3 bases and the J gene lost 1 base, with 10 bases spanning the gap. Germline V CDR1 and CDR2: MGHRA, YSYEKL. This CDR3 region has 14 residues. CDR3 sequence reads: CASSQGAWSYEQYF. CDR3 nucleotide sequence: TGCGCCAGCAGCCAGGGGGCTTGGTCCTACGAGCAGTACTTC.

V usage is TRBV4-1 and J usage is TRBJ2-2; 8 bases are a match to TRBD2. Germline loops: CDR1 MGHRA, CDR2 YSYEKL. The J segment lost 3 bases and the V segment lost 0 bases, leaving 9 bases of the junction unmatched. The CDR3 is made up of 18 amino acids. DNA for the CDR3: TGCGCCAGCAGCCAAGATCCAAGACGGGAGGGTTACACCGGGGAGCTGTTTTTT. Its protein is CASSQDPRREGYTGELFF.

The V call is TRBV19, the J call TRBJ2-5; TRBD2 aligns across 7 bases. V trimming: 1 base; J trimming: 5 bases; junction bases outside the gene matches: 4. Germline values: CDR1 LNHDA, CDR2 SQIVND (reference sequence). The CDR3 is 14 amino acids. The CDR3 DNA is TGTGCCAGTAGTATAGGCGGGGGAGTGGAGACCCAGTACTTC. It yields the protein CASSIGGGVETQYF.

The chain couples TRBV6-5 to TRBJ2-7, with D possibly matching TRBD2 (5 bases). CDR3 length equals 13 residues. CDR1 and CDR2 from the germline V gene are MNHEY and SVGAGI. Trimming removed 6 bases at V and 1 base at J, with 10 bases between. The CDR3 DNA sequence: TGTGCCAGCAGGGCCGGGGAATCCTACGAGCAGTACTTC. Translating gives CASRAGESYEQYF.

The chain combines TRBV19 with TRBJ1-5; 7 nucleotides line up with TRBD1. V was clipped by 7 bases and J by 2 bases; unmatched bases: 8. The CDR3 has 15 amino acids. Germline V CDR1 and CDR2: LNHDA, SQIVND (reference sequence). CDR3 sequence reads: CASTLTGSGNQPQHF. The CDR3 DNA reads TGTGCCAGTACTCTGACAGGGTCAGGCAATCAGCCCCAGCATTTT. The entire variable domain, with the rest obtained from reference TRBV19 and TRBJ1-5, is as follows: DGGITQSPKYLFRKEGQNVTLSCEQNLNHDAMYWYRQDPGQGLRLIYYSQIVNDFQKGDIAEGYSVSREKKESFPLTVTSAQKNPTAFYLCASTLTGSGNQPQHFGDGTRLSIL.

This clone was observed a handful of times. DNA of the CDR3: TGTGCCAGCCAACGACGGAAGGGGTCCCACGAGCAGTACTTC. Its protein is CASQRRKGSHEQYF. This rearrangement joins TRBV2 to TRBJ2-7; D possibly corresponds to TRBD1 (5 bases). Trimming pared 8 bases from V and 5 bases from J, leaving 19 bases between. This CDR3 has 14 residues. Germline V lookup: CDR1 SNHLY, CDR2 FYNNEI.